This TCR beta chain is from a study of Ad26.COV2.S vaccination and SARS-CoV-2 variants. Study results and limitations: Reports say spike-specific CD8+ and CD4+ T cell responses covered substantial breadth after vaccination.

The treatment: around 19 received Ad26.COV2.S at low or high dose, single or two shots; 5 received placebo; per-sample allocation not given. The investigators took samples on day 63 after the first vaccine or placebo injection. Donor was an adult aged 18-55 years in Boston. CDR1 and CDR2 from the germline V gene are SGHAT and FQNNGV. The CDR3 runs 14 residues. The germline V and J ends were trimmed by 1 base and 2 bases, with 8 bases remaining between them. This table comes from immunoSEQ multiplex PCR, and its TCRdb copy is limited to in-frame clones, with some not included. The table includes around 450,000 clones, about 90% detected once. As concerns this clone: Its antigen is undetermined.

The specimen was peripheral blood, collected in a trial of Ad26.COV2.S vaccine versus placebo. The receptor was derived from a person aged 18-60 years who received the Ad26.COV2.S COVID-19 vaccine or a placebo. This sequence joins TRBV11-2 and TRBJ2-5; D is unresolved. CDR3 loop: CASSLAGLQETQYF. CDR3 DNA sequence: TGTGCCAGCAGCTTAGCCGGCCTTCAAGAGACCCAGTACTTC.